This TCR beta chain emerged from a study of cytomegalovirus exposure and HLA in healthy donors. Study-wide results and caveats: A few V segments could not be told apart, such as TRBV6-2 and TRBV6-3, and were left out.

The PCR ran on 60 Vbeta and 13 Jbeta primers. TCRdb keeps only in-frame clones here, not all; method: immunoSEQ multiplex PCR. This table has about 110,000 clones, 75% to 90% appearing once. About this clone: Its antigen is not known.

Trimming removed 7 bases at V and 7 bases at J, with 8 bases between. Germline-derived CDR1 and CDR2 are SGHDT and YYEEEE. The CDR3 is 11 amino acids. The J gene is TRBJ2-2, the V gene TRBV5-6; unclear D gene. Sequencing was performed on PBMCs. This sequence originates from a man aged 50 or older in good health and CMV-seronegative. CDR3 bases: TGTGCCAGCGCTCGTAGCGGGGAGCTGTTTTTT. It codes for CASARSGELFF.